This T cell receptor (beta chain) was observed in a study of CD8+ T cells in alopecia areata. As to treatment: oral pan-JAK inhibitor, 5-10 mg twice daily. RNA extraction was followed by reverse transcription into cDNA, which acted as the sequencing template. Clones were sequenced by immunoSEQ multiplex PCR, and TCRdb holds only the in-frame ones, with some missing. The sample shows some 220,000 clones, more than 45% of them seen only once. This clonotype originated in a human donor with alopecia areata. This specimen was CD4+ T cells sorted from blood, taken at week 4, from a patient treated with tofacitinib.

The CDR3 loop reads CASSGLRQVADPGYTF. The CDR3 coding sequence is TGTGCCAGCAGCGGGTTAAGACAGGTGGCAGATCCTGGCTACACCTTC. The chain has TRBV9 and TRBJ1-2; tentatively, D is TRBD1 (6 bases). The CDR3 has 16 residues. Germline-derived CDR1 and CDR2 are SGDLS and YYNGEE. The V end lost 3 bases, the J end lost 7 bases, and 22 bases lay between the germline ends.